This is a list of T cell receptor beta chains from one sample in a study of human T cells and chemical hapten exposure. TCRdb redid the calling of the RACE reads with MiXCR, one entry per CDR3 protein. The sample holds about 120,000 distinct CDR3 sequences, approximately 15% seen once. This material consisted of whole blood, taken in connection with sensitization to the hapten diphenylcyclopropenone (DPC). The receptors were sampled from a woman under 30 with alopecia areata. Some clones in this sample may be carry-over from other donors' samples. CDR3s include the opening cysteine and the closing phenylalanine or tryptophan. D genes are given only for firm matches. Where a row states a size, it is once, few, many or the class of an expanded clone; other rows omit it.

V gene	CDR3 length	J gene	clone size	D gene	CDR3 protein	CDR3 DNA
TRBV20-1	13	TRBJ2-3	few	TRBD2	CSAPSGGADTQYF	TGCAGTGCCCCGAGCGGGGGGGCAGATACGCAGTATTTT
TRBV7-9	13	TRBJ2-7	few	.	CASSWQVAYEQYF	TGTGCCAGCAGCTGGCAGGTTGCCTACGAGCAGTACTTC
TRBV4-3	15	TRBJ1-5	.	.	CASSQGWDSGQPQHF	TGCGCCAGCAGCCAAGGCTGGGATTCGGGACAGCCCCAGCATTTT
TRBV11-2	15	TRBJ2-3	many	.	CASSSGTYPPDTQYF	TGTGCCAGCAGTTCCGGGACCTACCCTCCGGATACGCAGTATTTT
TRBV4-3	17	TRBJ1-6	many	TRBD1	CASSHSSPGQGFSPLHF	TGCGCCAGCAGCCATTCCTCTCCGGGACAGGGTTTCTCACCCCTCCACTTT
TRBV5-1	15	TRBJ2-2	.	TRBD2	CASSPDSGGTGELFF	TGCGCCAGCTCACCGGATAGCGGGGGAACCGGGGAGCTGTTTTTT
TRBV11-1	18	TRBJ2-7	few	TRBD1	CASSLEGRRDRGIHEQYF	TGTGCCAGCAGCTTAGAGGGTCGGCGGGACAGGGGAATCCACGAGCAGTACTTC
TRBV18	14	TRBJ2-5	.	.	CASSPTEVRETQYF	TGTGCCAGCTCACCAACCGAGGTTCGGGAGACCCAGTACTTC
TRBV3-1	13	TRBJ1-1	many	.	CASSSGLNTEAFF	TGTGCCAGCAGTTCAGGGTTGAACACTGAAGCTTTCTTT
TRBV7-2	17	TRBJ1-3	many	.	CASSLSLQGGSGNTIYF	TGTGCCAGCAGCTTATCCCTACAGGGAGGCTCTGGAAACACCATATATTTT
TRBV3-1	15	TRBJ2-5	.	TRBD2	CASSGSLAAQETQYF	TGTGCCAGCAGCGGGTCGCTAGCGGCCCAAGAGACCCAGTACTTC
TRBV7-6	12	TRBJ1-1	.	.	CASSHQRGEAFF	TGTGCCAGCAGCCATCAGAGGGGTGAAGCTTTCTTT
TRBV4-3	15	TRBJ2-5	.	.	CASSQAWNSPETQYF	TGCGCCAGCAGCCAAGCCTGGAACTCCCCGGAGACCCAGTACTTC
TRBV20-1	14	TRBJ2-3	few	TRBD2	CSGVKRGGPDTQYF	TGCAGTGGGGTCAAGCGGGGGGGCCCAGATACGCAGTATTTT
TRBV29-1	13	TRBJ1-1	many	.	CSVLTAPNTEAFF	TGCAGCGTTCTGACTGCTCCGAACACTGAAGCTTTCTTT
TRBV7-9	15	TRBJ2-3	few	.	CASSSPWVSQDTQYF	TGTGCCAGCAGCTCCCCCTGGGTCTCACAAGATACGCAGTATTTT
TRBV20-1	12	TRBJ2-7	few	TRBD1	CSAKQGADEQYF	TGCAGTGCAAAACAGGGGGCGGACGAGCAGTACTTC
TRBV4-3	15	TRBJ2-7	few	.	CASSQDQGGWYEQYF	TGCGCCAGCAGCCAAGATCAGGGGGGTTGGTACGAGCAGTACTTC
TRBV6-2/TRBV6-3	13	TRBJ1-5	.	.	CASGRGPNQPQHF	TGTGCCAGCGGTAGGGGACCAAATCAGCCCCAGCATTTT
TRBV6-4	18	TRBJ1-2	.	.	CASSDSSRTREFLYGYTF	TGTGCCAGCAGTGACTCGAGTCGGACAAGGGAGTTCCTATATGGCTACACCTTC
TRBV5-5	14	TRBJ1-6	few	TRBD1	CASSSGGTESPLHF	TGTGCCAGCAGCTCTGGAGGGACAGAATCACCCCTCCACTTT
TRBV2	16	TRBJ1-4	.	.	CASSESAGQGNEKLFF	TGTGCCAGCAGTGAAAGTGCGGGACAAGGGAATGAAAAACTGTTTTTT
TRBV4-1	17	TRBJ1-5	once	.	CASSQDHRSTANQPQHF	TGCGCCAGCAGCCAAGATCATAGAAGTACAGCTAATCAGCCCCAGCATTTT
TRBV11-1	13	TRBJ2-1	few	.	CASRNAGGREQFF	TGTGCCAGCAGGAATGCCGGGGGACGTGAGCAGTTCTTC
TRBV5-6	15	TRBJ2-1	many	TRBD2	CASSLSSGVYNEQFF	TGTGCCAGCAGCTTGAGCAGCGGGGTTTACAATGAGCAGTTCTTC
TRBV7-2	18	TRBJ2-1	few	TRBD2	CASSPMLPLAGGWNEQFF	TGTGCCAGCAGCCCCATGCTCCCTCTAGCGGGGGGCTGGAATGAGCAGTTCTTC
TRBV20-1	16	TRBJ2-3	.	TRBD1	CSARGTGGTSTDTQYF	TGCAGTGCTCGGGGGACAGGGGGAACCAGCACAGATACGCAGTATTTT
TRBV11-2	15	TRBJ2-7	few	TRBD1	CASSTTGDPPYEQYF	TGTGCCAGCAGCACGACAGGGGATCCCCCCTACGAGCAGTACTTC
TRBV27	16	TRBJ2-7	.	TRBD1	CASSLYPGQSSYEQYF	TGTGCCAGCAGTTTATACCCGGGACAGAGCTCCTACGAGCAGTACTTC
TRBV28	12	TRBJ1-5	.	.	CASSLGAQPQHF	TGTGCCAGCAGTCTGGGAGCTCAGCCCCAGCATTTT
TRBV5-1	17	TRBJ1-2	.	.	CASSQGATRRANYGYTF	TGCGCCAGCAGTCAAGGGGCAACTCGGAGGGCTAACTATGGCTACACCTTC
TRBV2	14	TRBJ1-5	.	.	CASSKDRLNQPQHF	TGTGCCAGCAGTAAGGACAGACTCAATCAGCCCCAGCATTTT
TRBV5-4	16	TRBJ1-2	many	.	CASSLSRLDSGYGYTF	TGTGCCAGCAGCTTAAGCAGGCTAGACTCGGGCTATGGCTACACCTTC
TRBV27	16	TRBJ2-5	.	TRBD2	CASSLWTSGGAASQYF	TGTGCCAGCAGTTTATGGACTAGCGGGGGGGCGGCGTCCCAGTACTTC